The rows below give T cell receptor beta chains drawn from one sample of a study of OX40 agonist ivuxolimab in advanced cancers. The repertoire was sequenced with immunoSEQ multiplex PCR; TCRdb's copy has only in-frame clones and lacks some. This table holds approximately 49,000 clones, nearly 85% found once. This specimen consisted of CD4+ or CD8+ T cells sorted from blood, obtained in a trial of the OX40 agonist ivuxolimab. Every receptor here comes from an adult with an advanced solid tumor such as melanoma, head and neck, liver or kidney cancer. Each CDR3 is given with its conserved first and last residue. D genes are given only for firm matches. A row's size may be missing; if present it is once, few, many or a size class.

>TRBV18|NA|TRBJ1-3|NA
TGTGCCAGCTCGCCAGTGGACGTCTACTCTGGAAACACCATATATTTT
CASSPVDVYSGNTIYF
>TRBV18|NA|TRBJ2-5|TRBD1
TGTGCCAGCTCACCAAGACAGGGGGATCAAGAGACCCAGTACTTC
CASSPRQGDQETQYF
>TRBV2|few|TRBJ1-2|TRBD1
TGTGCCAGCAGGAGGGGGACAGTAGACTATGGCTACACCTTC
CASRRGTVDYGYTF
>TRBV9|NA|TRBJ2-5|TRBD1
TGTGCCAGCAGCGCGGGACAGGGGGGTAAGACCCAGTACTTC
CASSAGQGGKTQYF
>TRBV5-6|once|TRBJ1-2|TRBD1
TGTGCCAGCAGCTTTGACAGGGTGGATGGCTACACCTTC
CASSFDRVDGYTF
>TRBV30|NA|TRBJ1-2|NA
TGTGCCCGGGACTGGAGATCTAACTATGGCTACACCTTC
CARDWRSNYGYTF
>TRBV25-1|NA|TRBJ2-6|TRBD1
TGTGCCAGCAGTGCCCCAGGGGGCCTGAGCTCTGGGGCCAACGTCCTGACTTTC
CASSAPGGLSSGANVLTF
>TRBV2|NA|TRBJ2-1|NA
TGTGCCAGCGTTCTGGCGGGGGCCGCCAATGAGCAGTTCTTC
CASVLAGAANEQFF
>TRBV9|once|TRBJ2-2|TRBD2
TGTGCCAGCAGCGCGCGGGGGTTCACCGGGGAGCTGTTTTTT
CASSARGFTGELFF
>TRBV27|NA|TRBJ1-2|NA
TGTGCCAGCAGTTTGACCGGAAACAGGGACTATGGCTACACCTTC
CASSLTGNRDYGYTF
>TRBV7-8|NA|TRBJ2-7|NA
TGTGCCAGCAGCTTAAACCTAAGAACCTACGAGCAGTACTTC
CASSLNLRTYEQYF
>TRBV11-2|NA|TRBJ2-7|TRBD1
TGTGCCAGCAGCCAAGACAGGGTATACGAGCAGTACTTC
CASSQDRVYEQYF
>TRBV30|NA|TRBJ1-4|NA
TGTGCCTGGACTTCAGGGGCAAATAATGAAAAACTGTTTTTT
CAWTSGANNEKLFF
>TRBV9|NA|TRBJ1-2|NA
TGTGCCAGCAGCGTCGGCCCTTCGGACAGTAACTATGGCTACACCTTC
CASSVGPSDSNYGYTF
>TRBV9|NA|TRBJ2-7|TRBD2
TGTGCCAGCAGCGCTCACGGGAGGAGCTCCTACGAGCAGTACTTC
CASSAHGRSSYEQYF
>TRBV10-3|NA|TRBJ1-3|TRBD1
TGTGCCATCAAAAGGGAAGACGGCCGGGACAGGGGGCAAGGAAACACCATATATTTT
CAIKREDGRDRGQGNTIYF
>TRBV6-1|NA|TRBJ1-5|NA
TGTGCCAGCAGCGGACAGCTCCCGGGTGGTCCCCAGCATTTT
CASSGQLPGGPQHF
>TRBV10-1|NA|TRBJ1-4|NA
TGCGCCAGCAGTGGAGGGGAGACTAATGAAAAACTGTTTTTT
CASSGGETNEKLFF
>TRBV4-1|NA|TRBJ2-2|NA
TGCGCCAGCAGCCCCTTTGAAGGGAGTTTCACCGGGGAGCTGTTTTTT
CASSPFEGSFTGELFF
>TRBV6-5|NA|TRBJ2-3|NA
TGTGCCACGAAGACTCCGGGGGCCCGCCGGACGCAGTATTTT
CATKTPGARRTQYF
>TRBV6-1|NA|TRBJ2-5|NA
TGTGCCAGCCGAAGACAGGGAGGCTATGAGACCCAGTACTTC
CASRRQGGYETQYF
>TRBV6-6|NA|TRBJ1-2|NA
TGTGCCACTACAGAGAGTTTTAACTATGGCTACACCTTC
CATTESFNYGYTF
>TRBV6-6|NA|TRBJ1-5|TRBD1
TGTGCCAGCAGTTATCAGGGGGATCAGCCCCAGCATTTT
CASSYQGDQPQHF
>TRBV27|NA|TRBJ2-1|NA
TGTGCCAGCAGTTTAACGCAGGGCTGGTCCTACAATGAGCAGTTCTTC
CASSLTQGWSYNEQFF
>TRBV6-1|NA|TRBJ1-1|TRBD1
TGTGCCAGCAGTTTTCGGGACAGGGCTACTGAAGCTTTCTTT
CASSFRDRATEAFF
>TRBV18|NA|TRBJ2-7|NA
TGTGCCAGCTCACCGAGCTCCTACGAGCAGTACTTC
CASSPSSYEQYF
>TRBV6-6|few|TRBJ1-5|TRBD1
TGTGCCAGCAGCCCGGGACAGTTCAATCAGCCCCAGCATTTT
CASSPGQFNQPQHF
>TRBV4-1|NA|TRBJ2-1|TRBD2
TGCGCCAGCAGCCATGACCCGGGACTAGCGGATTACAATGAGCAGTTCTTC
CASSHDPGLADYNEQFF
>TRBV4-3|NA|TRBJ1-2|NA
TGCGCCAGCAGCCAAGATTTCACCCCATATGGCTACACCTTC
CASSQDFTPYGYTF
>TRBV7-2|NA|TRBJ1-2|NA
TGTGCCAGCAGCTCGACAGTCTATGGCTACACCTTC
CASSSTVYGYTF
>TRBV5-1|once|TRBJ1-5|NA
TGCGCCAGCAGCTTGGGTGGGGGGGACGATGGGCCCCAGCATTTT
CASSLGGGDDGPQHF
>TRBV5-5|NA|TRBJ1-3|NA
TGTGCCAGCAGCTTGGCACTCCAACAGGGTAGTACTGGAAACACCATATATTTT
CASSLALQQGSTGNTIYF
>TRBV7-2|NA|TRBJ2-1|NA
TGTGCCAGCAGCTTAGTCGGGGGCCAAAGGGGCAATGAGCAGTTCTTC
CASSLVGGQRGNEQFF
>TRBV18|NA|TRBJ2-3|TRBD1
TGTGCCAGCTCCCCGGACAGGGTCGCAGATACGCAGTATTTT
CASSPDRVADTQYF
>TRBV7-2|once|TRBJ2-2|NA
TGTGCCAGCAGCTTAGACAGGGACACCGGGGAGCTGTTTTTT
CASSLDRDTGELFF
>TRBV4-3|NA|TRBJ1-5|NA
TGCGCCAGCAGCCAAGATCCCCAGCATTTT
CASSQDPQHF
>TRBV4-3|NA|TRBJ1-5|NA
TGCGCCAGCAGCCAAGATTACATTAATCAGCCCCAGCATTTT
CASSQDYINQPQHF
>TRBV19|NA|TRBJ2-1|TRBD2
TGTGCCAGTAGCTATCAGGCGGGGGGGCTCGGTGAGCAGTTCTTC
CASSYQAGGLGEQFF
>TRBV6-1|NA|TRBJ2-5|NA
TGTGCCAGCAGTGAGCACAGAGAGACCCAGTACTTC
CASSEHRETQYF
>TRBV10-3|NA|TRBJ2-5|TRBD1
TGTGCCATCGTCGAACGGACAGGGAGAGAGACCCAGTACTTC
CAIVERTGRETQYF
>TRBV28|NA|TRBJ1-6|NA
TGTGCCAGCAGCCCGTTGGATTCACCCCTCCACTTT
CASSPLDSPLHF
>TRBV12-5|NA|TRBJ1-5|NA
TGTGCTAGTGGTTTGGAAACGCAGCCCCAGCATTTT
CASGLETQPQHF
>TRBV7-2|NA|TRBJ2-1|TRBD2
TGTGCCAGCAGCTCGACTAGCGGGGGCTACAATGAGCAGTTCTTC
CASSSTSGGYNEQFF
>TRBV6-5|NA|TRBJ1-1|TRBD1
TGTGCCAGCAGGGGGTGGACAGGGAACACTGAAGCTTTCTTT
CASRGWTGNTEAFF
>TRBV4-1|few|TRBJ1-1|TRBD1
TGCGCCAGCAGCCAAGCCTACAGGGGACGCACTGAAGCTTTCTTT
CASSQAYRGRTEAFF
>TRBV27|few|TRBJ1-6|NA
TGTGCCAGCAAGGGTGGCGGGCTGATGGATAATTCACCCCTCCACTTT
CASKGGGLMDNSPLHF
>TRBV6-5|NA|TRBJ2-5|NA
TGTGCCAGCAGTTACTCAGCAGGTGTCGAGACCCAGTACTTC
CASSYSAGVETQYF
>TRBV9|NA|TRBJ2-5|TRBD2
TGTGCCAGCAGCGTAGCGGGGGGGTACCAAGAGACCCAGTACTTC
CASSVAGGYQETQYF
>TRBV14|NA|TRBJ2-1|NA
TGTGCCAGCAGCCAAGGGGGGGTCTGGGATTACAATGAGCAGTTCTTC
CASSQGGVWDYNEQFF
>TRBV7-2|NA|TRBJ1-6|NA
TGTGCCAGCAGCTTAAACAGGGAAGGTTCACCCCTCCACTTT
CASSLNREGSPLHF
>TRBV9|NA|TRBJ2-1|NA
TGTGCCAGCAGCGCTTTGGGCGGTTCCTCCTACAATGAGCAGTTCTTC
CASSALGGSSYNEQFF
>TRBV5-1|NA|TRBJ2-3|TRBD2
TGCGCCAGCAGCTTAGGGACTAGCGGGGGCACAGATACGCAGTATTTT
CASSLGTSGGTDTQYF
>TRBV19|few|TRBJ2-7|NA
TGTGCCAGCACTTCGGGCTACGAGCAGTACTTC
CASTSGYEQYF